Detailed here is one T cell receptor (beta chain). Antigen: not known. In the same sample, other DNA sequences code for this CDR3. Using immunoSEQ multiplex PCR, the repertoire was profiled, and TCRdb retains in-frame clones only, with some absent. The table records millions of clones, less than 95% of them present only once. These data come from a study of shared clonotypes between healthy human individuals. Study-wide points: Represented diversity (both genetic and exposure-history) was limited by the small number of donors. Sharing across a handful of donors was seen in approximately 5.2% of naive CD4 clonotypes.

The naive CD8 fraction comprised CD45RO-negative cells positively selected for CCR7 and excluded terminally differentiated effector memory CD45RA+ cells. All donors were Caucasian adults living in Nashville, Tennessee. In germline, CDR1 is SGHKS, CDR2 YYEKEE (reference sequence). V was trimmed by 1 base and J by 0 bases, leaving 5 bases between them. The CDR3 length is 14 residues. V and J are TRBV5-5 and TRBJ1-5; D is uncertain. The sequenced sample was naive CD8+ T cells sorted from blood. The TCR comes from a man younger than 30 in good health. CDR3 DNA sequence: TGTGCCAGCAGCTTGACAGATAGCAATCAGCCCCAGCATTTT. It yields the protein CASSLTDSNQPQHF.